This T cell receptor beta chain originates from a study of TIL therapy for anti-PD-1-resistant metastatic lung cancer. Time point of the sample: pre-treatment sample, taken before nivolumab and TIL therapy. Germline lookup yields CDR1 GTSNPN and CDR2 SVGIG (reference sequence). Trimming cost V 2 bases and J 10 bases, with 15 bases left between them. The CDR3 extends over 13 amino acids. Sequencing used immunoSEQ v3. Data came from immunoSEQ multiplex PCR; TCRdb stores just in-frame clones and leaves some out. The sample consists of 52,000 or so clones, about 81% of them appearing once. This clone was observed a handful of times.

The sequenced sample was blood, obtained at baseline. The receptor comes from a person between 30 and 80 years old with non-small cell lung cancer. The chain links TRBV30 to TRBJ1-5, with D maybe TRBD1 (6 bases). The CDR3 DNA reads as TGTGCCTGGAGTCGGACAGCTTCTGGCCCCCAGCATTTT. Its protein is CAWSRTASGPQHF.